This T cell receptor (beta chain) was retrieved from a study of graft-versus-host responses after intestinal transplantation. Study-wide points: Where graft-donor T cell macrochimerism was present, patients had high graft-versus-host to host-versus-graft clonal ratios in allografts. Detected in recipient marrow were GvH clones, some of which were first observed in ileum or blood.

The method was immunoSEQ multiplex PCR; TCRdb's version includes in-frame clones alone and lacks a portion of them. The sample shows tens of thousands of clones, less than 85% of them seen only once. This clone was recorded once. Antigen: not known. The starting material was unstimulated CD4+ T cells sorted from spleen or lymph node cells, obtained before transplant. This receptor was identified in a human donor who was the organ donor for an intestinal transplant.

The CDR3 sequence: CASSPLQGAEIYGYTF. In nucleotides, the CDR3 is TGTGCCAGCTCACCACTCCAGGGGGCAGAGATCTATGGCTACACCTTC. V gene TRBV18 combines with J gene TRBJ1-2; 8 positions match TRBD1. Germline CDR1 reads KGHSH; CDR2 reads LQKENI. Losses at the gene ends were 1 base for V and 4 bases for J; bases not matched to a gene: 8. The CDR3 totals 16 residues.